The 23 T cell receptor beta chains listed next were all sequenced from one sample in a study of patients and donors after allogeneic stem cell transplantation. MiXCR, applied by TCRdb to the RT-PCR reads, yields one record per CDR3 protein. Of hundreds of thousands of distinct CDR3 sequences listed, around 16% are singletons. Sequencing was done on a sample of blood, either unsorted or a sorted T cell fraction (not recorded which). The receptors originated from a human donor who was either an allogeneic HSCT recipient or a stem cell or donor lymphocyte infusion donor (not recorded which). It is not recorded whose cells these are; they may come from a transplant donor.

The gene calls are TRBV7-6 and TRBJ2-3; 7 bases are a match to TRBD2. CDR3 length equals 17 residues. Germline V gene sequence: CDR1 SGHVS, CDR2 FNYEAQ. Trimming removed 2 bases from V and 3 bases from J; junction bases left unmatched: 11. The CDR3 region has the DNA TGTGCCAGCAGCTTAAGGCCTAGCGGTTTCTTTACAGATACGCAGTATTTT. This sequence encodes CASSLRPSGFFTDTQYF. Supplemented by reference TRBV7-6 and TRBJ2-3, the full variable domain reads GAGVSQSPRYKVTKRGQDVALRCDPISGHVSLYWYRQALGQGPEFLTYFNYEAQQDKSGLPNDRFSAERPEGSISTLTIQRTEQRDSAMYRCASSLRPSGFFTDTQYFGPGTRLTVL.

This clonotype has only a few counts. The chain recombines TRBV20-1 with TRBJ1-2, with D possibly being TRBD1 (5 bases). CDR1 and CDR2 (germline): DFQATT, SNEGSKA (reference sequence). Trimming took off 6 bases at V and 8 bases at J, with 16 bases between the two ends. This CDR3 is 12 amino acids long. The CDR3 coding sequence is TGCAGTGCCGGGGGGGGACTACCCGGCTACACCTTC. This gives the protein CSAGGGLPGYTF.

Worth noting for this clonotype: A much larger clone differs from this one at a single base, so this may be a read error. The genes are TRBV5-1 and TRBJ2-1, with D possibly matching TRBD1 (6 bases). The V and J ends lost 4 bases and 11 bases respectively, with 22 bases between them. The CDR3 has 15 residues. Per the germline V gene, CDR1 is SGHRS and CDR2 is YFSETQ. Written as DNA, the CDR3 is TGCGCCAGCAGCAACAAATGGGACATGTCCTATAAGCAGTTCTTC. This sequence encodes CASSNKWDMSYKQFF.

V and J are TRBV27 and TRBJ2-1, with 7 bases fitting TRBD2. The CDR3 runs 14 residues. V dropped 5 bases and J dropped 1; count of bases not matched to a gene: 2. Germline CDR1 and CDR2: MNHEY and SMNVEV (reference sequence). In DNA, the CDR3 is TGTGCCAGCAGTGTTAGCGGGTCCTACAATGAGCAGTTCTTC. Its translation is CASSVSGSYNEQFF.

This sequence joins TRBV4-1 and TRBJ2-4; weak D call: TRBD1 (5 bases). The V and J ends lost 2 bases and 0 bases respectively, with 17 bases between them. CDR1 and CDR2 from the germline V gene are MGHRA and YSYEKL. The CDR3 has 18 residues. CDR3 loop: CASSQKTERRLAKNIQYF. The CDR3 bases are TGCGCCAGCAGCCAAAAGACAGAGCGTCGTCTAGCCAAAAACATTCAGTACTTC.

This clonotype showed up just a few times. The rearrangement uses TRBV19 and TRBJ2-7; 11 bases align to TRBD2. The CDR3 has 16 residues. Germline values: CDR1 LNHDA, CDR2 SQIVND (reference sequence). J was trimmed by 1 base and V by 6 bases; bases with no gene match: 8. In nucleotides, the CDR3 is TGTGCCAGTAGCAGGGTACTAGCGGGAGCTTCCTACGAGCAGTACTTC. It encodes CASSRVLAGASYEQYF.

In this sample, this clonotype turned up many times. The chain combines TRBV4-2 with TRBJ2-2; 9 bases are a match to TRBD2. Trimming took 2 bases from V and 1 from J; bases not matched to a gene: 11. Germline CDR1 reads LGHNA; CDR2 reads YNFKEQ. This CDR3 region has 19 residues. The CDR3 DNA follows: TGTGCCAGCAGCCAAAGAGGACTTTGGCGGGGGGGGAACACCGGGGAGCTGTTTTTT. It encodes CASSQRGLWRGGNTGELFF.

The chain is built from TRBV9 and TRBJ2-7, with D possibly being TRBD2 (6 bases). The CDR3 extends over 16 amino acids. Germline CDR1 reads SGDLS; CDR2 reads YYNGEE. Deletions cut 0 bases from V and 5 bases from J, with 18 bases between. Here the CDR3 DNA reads TGTGCCAGCAGCGTAGAAGACCGGCCAGGGAGGAACGAGCAGTACTTC. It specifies CASSVEDRPGRNEQYF.

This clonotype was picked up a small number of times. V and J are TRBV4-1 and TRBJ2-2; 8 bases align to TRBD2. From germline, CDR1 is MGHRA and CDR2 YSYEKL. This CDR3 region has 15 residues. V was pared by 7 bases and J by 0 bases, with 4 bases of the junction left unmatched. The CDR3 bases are TGCGCCAGCACTCCGGGACTAGCGAACACCGGGGAGCTGTTTTTT. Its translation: CASTPGLANTGELFF.

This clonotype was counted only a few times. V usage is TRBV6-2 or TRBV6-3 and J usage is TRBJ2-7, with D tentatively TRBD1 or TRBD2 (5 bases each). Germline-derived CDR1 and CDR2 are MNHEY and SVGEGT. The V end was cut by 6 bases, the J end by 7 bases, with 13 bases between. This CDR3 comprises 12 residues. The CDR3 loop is CASRSGTHEQYF. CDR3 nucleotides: TGTGCCAGCAGATCCGGGACGCATGAGCAGTACTTC.

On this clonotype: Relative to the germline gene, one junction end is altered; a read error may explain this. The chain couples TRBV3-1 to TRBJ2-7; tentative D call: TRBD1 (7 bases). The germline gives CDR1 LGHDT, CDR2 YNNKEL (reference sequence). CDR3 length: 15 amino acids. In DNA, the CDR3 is TGTGCCAGCAGCCGGTTCCCCCAGGGGGGCTACGAGGAGTACTTC. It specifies CASSRFPQGGYEEYF.

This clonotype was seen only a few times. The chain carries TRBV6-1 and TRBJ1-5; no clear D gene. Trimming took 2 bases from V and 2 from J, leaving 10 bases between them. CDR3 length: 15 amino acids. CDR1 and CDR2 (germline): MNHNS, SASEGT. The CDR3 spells CASSESRGGNQPQHF. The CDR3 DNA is TGTGCCAGCAGTGAATCTAGAGGCGGCAATCAGCCCCAGCATTTT.

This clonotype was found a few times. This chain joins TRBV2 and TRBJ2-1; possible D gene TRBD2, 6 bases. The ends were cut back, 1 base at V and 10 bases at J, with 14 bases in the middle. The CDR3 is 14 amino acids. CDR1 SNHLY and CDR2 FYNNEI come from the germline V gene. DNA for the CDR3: TGTGCCAGCAGTGAAGGGCGGACTACGGGGGAGCAGTTCTTC. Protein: CASSEGRTTGEQFF.

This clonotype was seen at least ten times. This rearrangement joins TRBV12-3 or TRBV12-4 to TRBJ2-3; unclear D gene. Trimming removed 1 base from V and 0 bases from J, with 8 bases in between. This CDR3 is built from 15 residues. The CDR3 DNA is TGTGCCAGCAGTTTAGGGGCTAGAAGCACAGATACGCAGTATTTT. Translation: CASSLGARSTDTQYF.

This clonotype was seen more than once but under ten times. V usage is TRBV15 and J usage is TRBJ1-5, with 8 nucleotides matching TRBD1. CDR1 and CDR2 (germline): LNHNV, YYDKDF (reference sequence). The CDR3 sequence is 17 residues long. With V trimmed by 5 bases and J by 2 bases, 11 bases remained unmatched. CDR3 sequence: CATSRDRGFSGNQPQHF. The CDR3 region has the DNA TGTGCCACCAGCCGTGACAGGGGCTTCTCGGGCAATCAGCCCCAGCATTTT.

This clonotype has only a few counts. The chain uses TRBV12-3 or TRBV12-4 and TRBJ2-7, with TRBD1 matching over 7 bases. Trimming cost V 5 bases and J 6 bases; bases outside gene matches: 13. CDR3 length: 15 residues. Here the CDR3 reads CASSRGQRGLGEQYF. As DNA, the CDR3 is TGTGCCAGCAGTCGGGGACAGAGAGGACTGGGCGAGCAGTACTTC.

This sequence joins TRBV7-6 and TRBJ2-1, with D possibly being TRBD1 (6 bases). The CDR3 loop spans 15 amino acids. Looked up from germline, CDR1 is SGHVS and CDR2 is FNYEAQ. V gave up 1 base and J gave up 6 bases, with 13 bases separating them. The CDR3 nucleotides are TGTGCCAGCAGCTTAGTACAGGGAATTCTCAATGAGCAGTTCTTC. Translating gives CASSLVQGILNEQFF.

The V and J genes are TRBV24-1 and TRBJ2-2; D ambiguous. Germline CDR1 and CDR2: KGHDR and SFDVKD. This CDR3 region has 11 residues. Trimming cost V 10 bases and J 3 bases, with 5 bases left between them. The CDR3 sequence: CATQYTGELFF. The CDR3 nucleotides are TGTGCCACTCAGTACACCGGGGAGCTGTTTTTT.

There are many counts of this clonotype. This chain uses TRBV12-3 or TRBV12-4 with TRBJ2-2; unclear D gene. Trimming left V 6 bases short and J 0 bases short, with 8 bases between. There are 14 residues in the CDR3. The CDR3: CASRKISNTGELFF. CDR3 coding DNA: TGTGCCAGCAGGAAAATTTCGAACACCGGGGAGCTGTTTTTT.

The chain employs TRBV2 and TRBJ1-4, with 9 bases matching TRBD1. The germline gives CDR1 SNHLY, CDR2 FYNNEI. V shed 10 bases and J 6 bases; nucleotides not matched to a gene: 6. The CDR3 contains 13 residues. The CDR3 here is CATVDRGDEKLFF. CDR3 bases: TGTGCCACCGTGGACAGGGGTGATGAAAAACTGTTTTTT. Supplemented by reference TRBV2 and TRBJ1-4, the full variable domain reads EPEVTQTPSHQVTQMGQEVILRCVPISNHLYFYWYRQILGQKVEFLVSFYNNEISEKSEIFDDQFSVERPDGSNFTLKIRSTKLEDSAMYFCATVDRGDEKLFFGSGTQLSVL.

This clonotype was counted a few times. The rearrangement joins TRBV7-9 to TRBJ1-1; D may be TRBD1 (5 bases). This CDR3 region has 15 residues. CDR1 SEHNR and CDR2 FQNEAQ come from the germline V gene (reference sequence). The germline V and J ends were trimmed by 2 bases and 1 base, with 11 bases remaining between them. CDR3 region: CASSLLQDTNTEAFF. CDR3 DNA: TGTGCCAGCAGCTTATTACAGGACACGAACACTGAAGCTTTCTTT.

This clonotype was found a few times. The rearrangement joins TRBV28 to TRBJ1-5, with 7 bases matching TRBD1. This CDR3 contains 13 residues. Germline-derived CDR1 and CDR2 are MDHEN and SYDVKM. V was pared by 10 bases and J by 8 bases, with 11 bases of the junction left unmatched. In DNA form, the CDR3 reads TGTGCCATTCAGGGACAGAGATTTGAGCCCCAGCATTTT. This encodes CAIQGQRFEPQHF.

This CDR3 reads CSAREGTGQPQHF. In DNA, the CDR3 is TGCAGTGCTAGAGAAGGGACGGGTCAGCCCCAGCATTTT. The rearrangement links TRBV20-1 to TRBJ1-5, with D perhaps matching TRBD1 (5 bases). The CDR3 runs to 13 residues. V gave up 0 bases and J gave up 6 bases, with 9 bases separating them. CDR1 and CDR2 (germline): DFQATT, SNEGSKA (reference sequence).